The 27 T cell receptor beta chains below were found in one sample sequenced in a study of cytomegalovirus exposure and HLA in healthy donors. PCR was performed using 60 Vbeta and 13 Jbeta primers. Generated by immunoSEQ multiplex PCR, the TCRdb table keeps only in-frame clones and is missing some. The sample shows about 50,000 clones, and about 12% sits with its ten largest clones. The sequenced sample consisted of PBMCs. These receptors were obtained from a woman aged 55 to 70 in good health and CMV-seropositive.

Here the CDR3 DNA reads TGTGCCAGCAGTTTCCGGACAGGCGCCAGCTATGGCTACACCTTC. Translating it yields CASSFRTGASYGYTF. V usage is TRBV6-1 and J usage is TRBJ1-2; 7 positions agree with TRBD1. The CDR3 runs 15 residues. V dropped 5 bases and J dropped 4; count of bases not matched to a gene: 10. CDR1 and CDR2 (germline): MNHNS, SASEGT.

V is TRBV18 and J is TRBJ2-7; 8 bases align to TRBD2. The CDR3 extends over 15 amino acids. Losses at the gene ends were 6 bases for V and 7 bases for J; bases not matched to a gene: 14. Germline loops: CDR1 KGHSH, CDR2 LQKENI. In nucleotides, the CDR3 is TGTGCCAGCTCCCCCCGGCGGGGGGCAGTCTGGGAGCAGTACTTC. It yields the protein CASSPRRGAVWEQYF.

The V gene is TRBV29-1, the J gene TRBJ1-1; possibly TRBD1 for D (5 bases). In germline, CDR1 is SQVTM, CDR2 ANQGSEA. Trimming cost V 6 bases and J 4 bases, with 15 bases left between them. The CDR3 is 13 residues long. The CDR3 protein is CSVHKGMSTEAFF. DNA of the CDR3: TGCAGCGTCCATAAGGGGATGAGCACTGAAGCTTTCTTT.

The chain combines TRBV13 with TRBJ2-2, with TRBD2 matching over 13 bases. V lost 4 bases, J lost 1 base, and 6 bases stayed unmatched. CDR1 PRHDT and CDR2 FYEKMQ come from the germline V gene (reference sequence). The CDR3 contains 18 residues. The CDR3: CASSSWTSGGVNTGELFF. CDR3 bases: TGTGCCAGCAGCTCTTGGACTAGCGGGGGCGTGAACACCGGGGAGCTGTTTTTT.

The J gene is TRBJ2-3, the V gene TRBV7-8, with D possibly being TRBD2 (5 bases). The germline V gene encodes CDR1 SGHVS and CDR2 FQNEAQ. The CDR3 contains 15 residues. Trimming stripped 5 bases from V and 0 bases from J, with 12 bases between. The CDR3 sequence is CASSARTSSTDTQYF. CDR3 bases: TGTGCCAGCAGCGCACGGACTTCTAGCACAGATACGCAGTATTTT.

V gene TRBV5-1 combines with J gene TRBJ2-1, with 7 nucleotides matching TRBD1. Germline CDR1 and CDR2: SGHRS and YFSETQ. Losses at the gene ends were 6 bases for V and 5 bases for J; bases not matched to a gene: 8. This CDR3 comprises 14 residues. The CDR3 DNA sequence: TGCGCCAGCACTGGTGGGGACAGCGACAATGAGCAGTTCTTC. Amino acids: CASTGGDSDNEQFF.

This chain uses TRBV5-1 with TRBJ2-5; 10 bases align to TRBD1. Germline V gene lookup returns CDR1 SGHRS and CDR2 YFSETQ. CDR3 size: 17 residues. V was clipped by 4 bases and J by 4 bases; unmatched bases: 13. In DNA, the CDR3 is TGCGCCAGCAGCCCGGGACAGGGGCCGGCGGGGGGAGAGACCCAGTACTTC. It specifies CASSPGQGPAGGETQYF.

The chain couples TRBV19 to TRBJ1-5; D is unresolved. This CDR3 comprises 13 residues. From germline, CDR1 is LNHDA and CDR2 SQIVND (reference sequence). V lost 9 bases, J lost 2 bases, and 11 bases lay in between. The CDR3 bases are TGTGCCAGCCGCGACTGGGGCAATCAGCCCCAGCATTTT. As protein: CASRDWGNQPQHF.

CDR3 loop: CASSDRGPVTEAFF. The CDR3 nucleotides are TGTGCCAGCAGTGACAGGGGGCCGGTCACTGAAGCTTTCTTT. The gene calls are TRBV6-1 and TRBJ1-1; 8 bases line up with TRBD1. The CDR3 length is 14 residues. V trimming: 3 bases; J trimming: 4 bases; junction bases outside the gene matches: 4. CDR1 and CDR2 (germline): MNHNS, SASEGT.

Comments on this clone: Relative to the germline gene, one junction end is altered; a read error may explain this. The chain links TRBV6-1 to TRBJ2-1, with TRBD1 identical over 9 bases. CDR1 is MNHNS, CDR2 SASEGT, per germline. This CDR3 spans 15 amino acids. The CDR3 loop is CASREGQGPYNEQFF. CDR3 nucleotides: TGTGCCAGCAGGGAAGGACAGGGGCCCTACAATGAGCAGTTCTTC.

V and J are TRBV5-4 and TRBJ1-2; D ambiguous. Deletions cut 1 base from V and 4 bases from J, with 11 bases between. This CDR3 spans 14 amino acids. The germline gives CDR1 SGHNT, CDR2 YYREEE (reference sequence). The CDR3 DNA sequence: TGTGCCAGCAGCTTGCGTGAGGGATCCTATGGCTACACCTTC. It specifies CASSLREGSYGYTF. The full variable domain, with the rest looked up from reference TRBV5-4 and TRBJ1-2, is ETGVTQSPTHLIKTRGQQVTLRCSSQSGHNTVSWYQQALGQGPQFIFQYYREEENGRGNFPPRFSGLQFPNYSSELNVNALELDDSALYLCASSLREGSYGYTFGSGTRLTVV.

This chain joins TRBV19 and TRBJ1-2; TRBD1 matches at 11 bases. Germline V gene sequence: CDR1 LNHDA, CDR2 SQIVND (reference sequence). The CDR3 consists of 15 residues. The junction had 4 bases not matched to a gene; V was cut back by 4 bases and J by 3 bases. Written as DNA, the CDR3 is TGTGCCAGTAGTACCCGGACAGGGGGCGACTATGGCTACACCTTC. It encodes CASSTRTGGDYGYTF.

V usage is TRBV7-9 and J usage is TRBJ2-4; TRBD2 matches 9 bases. CDR1 SEHNR and CDR2 FQNEAQ come from the germline V gene (reference sequence). The V and J ends lost 5 bases and 0 bases, in that order; junction bases with no gene match: 5. The CDR3 runs 16 residues. The CDR3 here is CASSRSGGPAKNIQYF. In DNA form, the CDR3 reads TGTGCCAGCAGCCGGAGCGGGGGGCCAGCCAAAAACATTCAGTACTTC.

The chain has TRBV19 and TRBJ2-7, with 9 bases matching TRBD1. Germline assignment: CDR1 LNHDA and CDR2 SQIVND (reference sequence). This CDR3 is built from 14 residues. Trimming cost V 6 bases and J 5 bases; bases outside gene matches: 8. The CDR3: CASSRGQGVNEQYF. Here the CDR3 DNA reads TGTGCCAGTAGCCGGGGACAGGGCGTCAACGAGCAGTACTTC.

The chain uses TRBV10-2 and TRBJ2-6; no firm D call. CDR3 length: 15 amino acids. Germline V gene data show CDR1 as WSHSY and CDR2 as SAAADI. Between the trimmed V and J ends, which lost 2 bases and 2 bases, there was a span of 7 bases. CDR3 sequence (DNA): TGCGCCAGCAGTGAGGTTTCTCCTGGGGCCAACGTCCTGACTTTC. This codes for CASSEVSPGANVLTF.

This sequence joins TRBV19 and TRBJ1-1; 8 bases align to TRBD1. This CDR3 is 13 amino acids long. Germline V lookup: CDR1 LNHDA, CDR2 SQIVND (reference sequence). V gave up 6 bases and J gave up 6 bases; unmatched junction bases: 6. The CDR3 here is CASRPDRASEAFF. CDR3 in DNA: TGTGCCAGTAGACCGGACAGGGCCTCTGAAGCTTTCTTT.

The V gene is TRBV6-1, the J gene TRBJ2-6, with TRBD2 as a possible D gene (5 bases). There are 15 residues in the CDR3. Trimming cost V 6 bases and J 0 bases, with 9 bases left between them. Looked up from germline, CDR1 is MNHNS and CDR2 is SASEGT. CDR3 protein: CASRDFNSGANVLTF. CDR3 nucleotide sequence: TGTGCCAGCAGGGACTTCAACTCTGGGGCCAACGTCCTGACTTTC.

This chain links TRBV6-5 with TRBJ1-2, with 8 nucleotides matching TRBD1. Germline loops: CDR1 MNHEY, CDR2 SVGAGI. V dropped 6 bases and J dropped 3; count of bases not matched to a gene: 9. CDR3 length: 15 amino acids. The CDR3 sequence: CASSYAGGDYYGYTF. CDR3 bases: TGTGCCAGCAGCTACGCAGGGGGCGACTACTATGGCTACACCTTC.

This rearrangement joins TRBV18 to TRBJ2-7, with D possibly matching TRBD2 (5 bases). The CDR3 contains 14 residues. Germline V lookup: CDR1 KGHSH, CDR2 LQKENI. Between the trimmed V and J ends, which lost 1 base and 4 bases, there was a span of 11 bases. The CDR3 region has the DNA TGTGCCAGCTCACCACTAGCGATGGGATACGAGCAGTACTTC. It yields the protein CASSPLAMGYEQYF.

The chain combines TRBV18 with TRBJ1-1; 8 bases match TRBD1. Germline V CDR1 and CDR2: KGHSH, LQKENI. The J segment lost 0 bases and the V segment lost 6 bases, leaving 3 bases of the junction unmatched. The length of the CDR3 is 14 residues. DNA for the CDR3: TGTGCCAGCTCCCGACAGGGGTTGAACACTGAAGCTTTCTTT. It is translated as CASSRQGLNTEAFF.

V gene TRBV27 combines with J gene TRBJ1-2, with D possibly being TRBD1 (5 bases). The CDR3 has 15 residues. The V end was cut by 5 bases, the J end by 5 bases, with 18 bases between. Germline V gives CDR1 MNHEY, CDR2 SMNVEV (reference sequence). The CDR3 coding sequence is TGTGCCAGCAGTCCCCGCGGGGGGGTGTGGTATGGCTACACCTTC. It specifies CASSPRGGVWYGYTF.

V usage is TRBV6-5 and J usage is TRBJ1-1; possible D gene TRBD1, 6 bases. The CDR3 runs to 15 residues. The ends were cut back, 7 bases at V and 4 bases at J, with 19 bases in the middle. Germline V gives CDR1 MNHEY, CDR2 SVGAGI. The CDR3 sequence: CASTSPGGPGTEAFF. The CDR3 coding sequence is TGTGCCAGCACCTCCCCCGGGGGGCCGGGCACTGAAGCTTTCTTT.

The J gene is TRBJ2-7, the V gene TRBV18; the D gene is possibly TRBD2 (5 bases). The CDR3 runs to 15 residues. Per the germline V gene, CDR1 is KGHSH and CDR2 is LQKENI. V was cut by 2 bases and J by 0 bases, with 11 bases left in between. CDR3 amino acids: CASSPMMGSSYEQYF. The CDR3 DNA follows: TGTGCCAGCTCACCAATGATGGGGAGCTCCTACGAGCAGTACTTC.

The chain employs TRBV5-6 and TRBJ1-5; unclear D gene. V dropped 4 bases and J dropped 4 bases, with 6 bases sitting between them. The CDR3 is made up of 12 amino acids. The germline V gene has CDR1 SGHDT and CDR2 YYEEEE. As DNA, the CDR3 is TGTGCCAGCAGCCGAGTAAATCAGCCCCAGCATTTT. Its protein product is CASSRVNQPQHF.

This sequence joins TRBV29-1 and TRBJ2-1; 7 bases map to TRBD2. CDR1 is SQVTM, CDR2 ANQGSEA, per germline. CDR3 length equals 13 residues. Germline trimming cut 5 bases from V and 10 bases from J; bases unmatched to any gene: 11. CDR3 DNA: TGCAGCGTTAATAATAACCCGGGACTAGAGCAGTTCTTC. It translates to CSVNNNPGLEQFF.

The V gene is TRBV29-1, the J gene TRBJ2-7; D might be TRBD1 (6 bases). The germline V and J ends were trimmed by 7 bases and 3 bases, with 16 bases remaining between them. Germline CDR1 reads SQVTM; CDR2 reads ANQGSEA. The length of the CDR3 is 13 residues. The CDR3 sequence is CSARPGDNYEQYF. The CDR3 bases are TGCAGCGCCCGCCCAGGGGATAACTACGAGCAGTACTTC.

The chain is built from TRBV5-6 and TRBJ2-5; D is unclear. Between the trimmed V and J ends, which lost 3 bases and 4 bases, there was a span of 13 bases. Per germline, CDR1 SGHDT and CDR2 YYEEEE. The CDR3 is made up of 14 amino acids. CDR3 sequence: CASSSWALRETQYF. CDR3 sequence (DNA): TGTGCCAGCAGCTCCTGGGCCTTGCGAGAGACCCAGTACTTC.